The 32 T cell receptor beta chains below come from one sample, sequenced in a study of blood T cell repertoires in COVID-19. Sequencing was performed with immunoSEQ multiplex PCR; in TCRdb, only in-frame clones are kept and a portion is missing. The table has 70,000 or so clones, 75% to 90% seen once. Sequenced sample: peripheral blood. The receptor set was obtained from a woman of 80 years or more with active or convalescent COVID-19.

In its sample, this clone was seen a few times. The chain uses TRBV5-1 and TRBJ1-2; the match to TRBD1 covers 9 bases. The germline V gene encodes CDR1 SGHRS and CDR2 YFSETQ. V shed 3 bases and J 4 bases; nucleotides not matched to a gene: 10. This CDR3 is 16 amino acids long. The CDR3 sequence: CASSWGSGQGSYGYTF. The DNA of the CDR3 is TGCGCCAGCAGCTGGGGTTCGGGACAGGGAAGCTATGGCTACACCTTC.

The rearrangement links TRBV25-1 to TRBJ2-7; TRBD1 aligns across 9 bases. Germline values: CDR1 MGHDK, CDR2 SYGVNS. The CDR3 loop spans 14 amino acids. V lost 4 bases, J lost 5 bases, and 6 bases stayed unmatched. In DNA form, the CDR3 reads TGTGCCAGCAGTGCGCCGGGACAGGGCCACGAGCAGTACTTC. It translates to CASSAPGQGHEQYF.

The chain's CDR3 is CASSSPGDRSYNEQFF. Here the CDR3 DNA reads TGTGCCAGCAGCTCCCCAGGGGACAGATCCTACAATGAGCAGTTCTTC. The chain is built from TRBV3-1 (or the pseudogene TRBV3-2) and TRBJ2-1; TRBD1 aligns across 7 bases. Germline CDR1 is LGHDT and CDR2 is YNNKEL (reference sequence). The CDR3 runs 16 residues. The ends lost 5 bases at V and 1 base at J; junction bases unmatched: 8.

V and J are TRBV6-2 or TRBV6-3 and TRBJ2-1, with a possible D match to TRBD1 (6 bases). Germline V gene sequence: CDR1 MNHEY, CDR2 SVGEGT. The CDR3 consists of 14 residues. V was cut by 6 bases and J by 4 bases, with 13 bases left in between. CDR3 nucleotide sequence: TGTGCCAGCAGCCAGGGACAACTATACAATGAGCAGTTCTTC. It yields the protein CASSQGQLYNEQFF.

This sequence joins TRBV4-3 and TRBJ2-4; maybe TRBD1 (5 bases). This CDR3 contains 17 residues. Germline-derived CDR1 and CDR2 are LGHNA and YSLEER. V gave up 0 bases and J gave up 0 bases, with 12 bases separating them. CDR3 protein: CASSQDLWGLAKNIQYF. CDR3 nucleotides: TGCGCCAGCAGCCAAGATCTTTGGGGCCTAGCCAAAAACATTCAGTACTTC.

This clone was recorded once. The chain is built from TRBV7-9 and TRBJ2-3, with 7 bases identical to TRBD1. Germline V gene lookup returns CDR1 SEHNR and CDR2 FQNEAQ (reference sequence). With V trimmed by 4 bases and J by 4 bases, 8 bases remained unmatched. The CDR3 covers 15 residues. The DNA of the CDR3 is TGTGCCAGCAGCTCATACTTCGACAGGGCAGATACGCAGTATTTT. Protein sequence: CASSSYFDRADTQYF.

The rearrangement uses TRBV19 and TRBJ2-2; 7 bases are a match to TRBD2. V shed 5 bases and J 1 base; nucleotides not matched to a gene: 7. The CDR3 totals 16 residues. The germline V gene encodes CDR1 LNHDA and CDR2 SQIVND (reference sequence). The CDR3 loop reads CASSRHLAGNTGELFF. For the CDR3, the DNA is TGTGCCAGTAGTCGTCATTTAGCGGGGAACACCGGGGAGCTGTTTTTT.

This chain links TRBV9 with TRBJ2-3, with TRBD2 matching 13 bases. The length of the CDR3 is 16 residues. Unmatched junction bases numbered 5, after V lost 4 bases and J lost 3 bases. Per germline, CDR1 SGDLS and CDR2 YYNGEE. The CDR3 DNA follows: TGTGCCAGCAGCCCAGGACTAGCGGGGGCAACAGATACGCAGTATTTT. Translated: CASSPGLAGATDTQYF. The variable domain in full, completed from reference TRBV9 and TRBJ2-3, reads DSGVTQTPKHLITATGQRVTLRCSPRSGDLSVYWYQQSLDQGLQFLIQYYNGEERAKGNILERFSAQQFPDLHSELNLSSLELGDSALYFCASSPGLAGATDTQYFGPGTRLTVL.

The gene calls are TRBV9 and TRBJ2-1, with TRBD1 as a possible D gene (5 bases). From germline, CDR1 is SGDLS and CDR2 YYNGEE. Trimming stripped 5 bases from V and 9 bases from J, with 15 bases between. This CDR3 contains 13 residues. The CDR3 sequence is CASSLDIVSEQFF. The CDR3 bases are TGTGCCAGCAGTCTGGACATAGTTAGTGAGCAGTTCTTC. Filled out from reference TRBV9 and TRBJ2-1, the complete variable domain reads DSGVTQTPKHLITATGQRVTLRCSPRSGDLSVYWYQQSLDQGLQFLIQYYNGEERAKGNILERFSAQQFPDLHSELNLSSLELGDSALYFCASSLDIVSEQFFGPGTRLTVL.

The chain is built from TRBV29-1 and TRBJ1-2; a possible D gene is TRBD1 (6 bases). From germline, CDR1 is SQVTM and CDR2 ANQGSEA. The CDR3 extends over 13 amino acids. V was cut by 2 bases and J by 8 bases, with 15 bases left in between. The CDR3 bases are TGCAGCGTTGAAAGACAGGCAACAGGCGGCTACACCTTC. Protein sequence: CSVERQATGGYTF.

The rearrangement uses TRBV7-9 and TRBJ1-2, with TRBD1 identical over 9 bases. Germline assignment: CDR1 SEHNR and CDR2 FQNEAQ (reference sequence). V trimming: 5 bases; J trimming: 3 bases; junction bases outside the gene matches: 7. The CDR3 is 15 residues long. This CDR3 reads CASSPSGTGYYGYTF. In nucleotides, the CDR3 is TGTGCCAGCAGCCCCTCCGGGACAGGGTACTATGGCTACACCTTC.

In DNA form, the CDR3 reads TGCGCCAGCAAAACAGGGGGAAACTCTGGGGCCAACGTCCTGACTTTC. This sequence encodes CASKTGGNSGANVLTF. The V gene is TRBV5-1, the J gene TRBJ2-6; 8 bases match TRBD1. V shed 6 bases, J shed 0 bases, and the junction held 5 bases outside the gene matches. The CDR3 covers 16 residues. Germline V gene lookup returns CDR1 SGHRS and CDR2 YFSETQ.

The chain joins TRBV14 to TRBJ1-2; D possibly corresponds to TRBD1 (5 bases). V was cut by 4 bases and J by 6 bases, with 12 bases left in between. This CDR3 has 13 amino acids. CDR1 and CDR2 (germline): SGHDN, FVKESK. The chain's CDR3 is CASSLTPGDGYTF. Written as DNA, the CDR3 is TGTGCCAGCAGCCTTACCCCGGGGGATGGCTACACCTTC. The full variable domain, its missing parts supplied by reference TRBV14 and TRBJ1-2, is EAGVTQFPSHSVIEKGQTVTLRCDPISGHDNLYWYRRVMGKEIKFLLHFVKESKQDESGMPNNRFLAERTGGTYSTLKVQPAELEDSGVYFCASSLTPGDGYTFGSGTRLTVV.

This chain links TRBV6-5 with TRBJ2-2; D is possibly TRBD1 (6 bases). Germline loops: CDR1 MNHEY, CDR2 SVGAGI. This CDR3 has 13 amino acids. V was shortened by 5 bases and J by 4 bases, with 8 bases between the two germline ends. The CDR3 DNA follows: TGTGCCAGCAGTCAGGGGAGCACCGGGGAGCTGTTTTTT. Translation: CASSQGSTGELFF.

The chain couples TRBV5-4 to TRBJ2-1; D may be TRBD2 (5 bases). V lost 1 base and J lost 4, with 12 bases in between. The germline CDR1 and CDR2 sequences are SGHNT and YYREEE (reference sequence). This CDR3 region has 15 residues. This CDR3 reads CASSLSWRSYNEQFF. The CDR3 nucleotides are TGTGCCAGCAGCTTGAGTTGGAGGTCTTACAATGAGCAGTTCTTC.

The chain has TRBV6-5 and TRBJ2-3; D is perhaps TRBD2 (5 bases). Germline lookup yields CDR1 MNHEY and CDR2 SVGAGI. Trimming took off 3 bases at V and 5 bases at J, with 9 bases between the two ends. The length of the CDR3 is 13 residues. The CDR3 spells CASSYTEEDTQYF. CDR3 DNA: TGTGCCAGCAGTTATACGGAGGAAGATACGCAGTATTTT.

A note on this clone: The limits of the CDR3 on the DNA are not certain, so only TCRdb's listed CDR3 is given. This sequence joins TRBV19 and TRBJ1-5. The CDR3 length equals 16 residues, ends included. Germline CDR1 is LNHDA and CDR2 is SQIVND (reference sequence). The CDR3 sequence: CASTSGGGHSNQPQHF.

The chain employs TRBV9 and TRBJ2-3; 16 bases map to TRBD2. The CDR3 is 18 amino acids. V shed 4 bases and J 4 bases; nucleotides not matched to a gene: 9. Germline loops: CDR1 SGDLS, CDR2 YYNGEE. This CDR3 reads CASSLPGTSGGAADTQYF. In DNA form, the CDR3 reads TGTGCCAGCAGCCTTCCCGGGACTAGCGGGGGGGCAGCAGATACGCAGTATTTT.

The V and J genes are TRBV7-2 and TRBJ1-5; unclear D gene. V was clipped by 4 bases and J by 1 base, with 14 bases between them. Germline-derived CDR1 and CDR2 are SGHTA and FQGNSA. The CDR3 is 16 amino acids. The CDR3 coding sequence is TGTGCCAGCAGCTCCATAGTGTCGGGGAGCAATCAGCCCCAGCATTTT. Its translation is CASSSIVSGSNQPQHF.

The gene calls are TRBV5-1 and TRBJ2-3; TRBD2 is a possible D gene (5 bases). This CDR3 has 15 residues. With 1 base removed from V and 2 bases from J, the gap between germline ends came to 11 bases. The germline V gene has CDR1 SGHRS and CDR2 YFSETQ. The CDR3 DNA is TGCGCCAGCAGCTTGTATCAGACTAACACAGATACGCAGTATTTT. Amino acids: CASSLYQTNTDTQYF. Full variable domain (rest looked up from reference TRBV5-1 and TRBJ2-3): KAGVTQTPRYLIKTRGQQVTLSCSPISGHRSVSWYQQTPGQGLQFLFEYFSETQRNKGNFPGRFSGRQFSNSRSEMNVSTLELGDSALYLCASSLYQTNTDTQYFGPGTRLTVL.

This clone was detected once. The V and J genes are TRBV5-1 and TRBJ1-5, with TRBD1 as a possible D gene (5 bases). This CDR3 has 15 amino acids. The ends were cut back, 0 bases at V and 4 bases at J, with 11 bases in the middle. CDR1 is SGHRS, CDR2 YFSETQ, per germline. The CDR3 reads CASSLAGGVNQPQHF. Here the CDR3 DNA reads TGCGCCAGCAGCTTGGCTGGGGGGGTAAATCAGCCCCAGCATTTT.

The V and J genes are TRBV30 and TRBJ1-2; 8 bases match TRBD1. In germline, CDR1 is GTSNPN, CDR2 SVGIG (reference sequence). V lost 3 bases and J lost 3; bases outside the gene matches: 12. The length of the CDR3 is 16 residues. CDR3 DNA: TGTGCCTGGAGCCGACCCGACAGGGGTGGCTACTATGGCTACACCTTC. As protein: CAWSRPDRGGYYGYTF. Supplemented by reference TRBV30 and TRBJ1-2, the full variable domain reads SQTIHQWPATLVQPVGSPLSLECTVEGTSNPNLYWYRQAAGRGLQLLFYSVGIGQISSEVPQNLSASRPQDRQFILSSKKLLLSDSGFYLCAWSRPDRGGYYGYTFGSGTRLTVV.

The count of this clone is one. This rearrangement joins TRBV28 to TRBJ2-4; 7 bases match TRBD1. With V trimmed by 3 bases and J by 0 bases, 20 bases remained unmatched. The CDR3 loop spans 21 amino acids. Germline V CDR1 and CDR2: MDHEN, SYDVKM. CDR3 residues: CASSLYWGQMIPRLAKNIQYF. DNA of the CDR3: TGTGCCAGCAGTTTGTATTGGGGACAGATGATCCCCCGGCTAGCCAAAAACATTCAGTACTTC.

This clone was picked up one time. This rearrangement joins TRBV19 to TRBJ1-5; D remains unclear. Looked up from germline, CDR1 is LNHDA and CDR2 is SQIVND (reference sequence). The CDR3 consists of 15 residues. V was cut by 3 bases and J by 4 bases, with 13 bases left in between. CDR3 in amino acids: CASSISRSLNQPQHF. The DNA for the CDR3 is TGTGCCAGTAGTATCAGCAGGTCCCTGAATCAGCCCCAGCATTTT.

The chain carries TRBV7-2 and TRBJ2-1, with a weak D call TRBD2 (6 bases). With 7 bases removed from V and 0 bases from J, the gap between germline ends came to 13 bases. This CDR3 region has 15 residues. The germline V gene encodes CDR1 SGHTA and CDR2 FQGNSA. Written as DNA, the CDR3 is TGTGCCAGCACCCTTCTGGGGGGCTCCTACAATGAGCAGTTCTTC. Translating gives CASTLLGGSYNEQFF.

The chain carries TRBV12-5 and TRBJ2-4; TRBD2 is a possible D gene (5 bases). Germline lookup yields CDR1 LGHNT and CDR2 FRNRAP. V was cut by 0 bases and J by 3 bases, with 15 bases left in between. CDR3 length equals 17 residues. The CDR3 nucleotides are TGTGCTAGTGGTTTGGTACTGAGGGAGATGGTCAAAAACATTCAGTACTTC. Translated: CASGLVLREMVKNIQYF.

The V call is TRBV7-2, the J call TRBJ2-1; TRBD2 aligns across 8 bases. V was pared by 2 bases and J by 5 bases, with 8 bases of the junction left unmatched. The germline gives CDR1 SGHTA, CDR2 FQGNSA. There are 16 residues in the CDR3. DNA for the CDR3: TGTGCCAGCAGCTTATCCCTCGGGCGGGGGGACAATGAGCAGTTCTTC. As protein: CASSLSLGRGDNEQFF.

The rearrangement joins TRBV28 to TRBJ2-3; 9 bases agree with TRBD1. Germline values: CDR1 MDHEN, CDR2 SYDVKM. The CDR3 is made up of 14 amino acids. V lost 6 bases, J lost 8 bases, and 9 bases stayed unmatched. The CDR3 DNA sequence: TGTGCCAGCAGGAGGACAGGGGCGTCGGGTACGCAGTATTTT. This translates into CASRRTGASGTQYF.

The table lists this clone with a few counts. The CDR3 bases are TGTGCCAGCAGAAGCCAGGGACAGGGGCCGAATTCACCCCTCCACTTT. Protein sequence: CASRSQGQGPNSPLHF. V and J are TRBV28 and TRBJ1-6; TRBD1 matches 10 bases. CDR1 MDHEN and CDR2 SYDVKM come from the germline V gene. Trimming at V came to 6 bases and at J to 7 bases, leaving 9 bases not matched to a gene. The CDR3 is 16 residues long.

The chain recombines TRBV7-2 with TRBJ2-7; 8 nucleotides match TRBD1. The junction had 11 bases not matched to a gene; V was cut back by 4 bases and J by 3 bases. This CDR3 has 16 residues. Germline-derived CDR1 and CDR2 are SGHTA and FQGNSA. The CDR3 spells CASSSNSGGGFYEQYF. CDR3 nucleotides: TGTGCCAGCAGCTCAAACTCAGGGGGCGGTTTCTACGAGCAGTACTTC. The full variable domain, completed using reference TRBV7-2 and TRBJ2-7, is GAGVSQSPSNKVTEKGKDVELRCDPISGHTALYWYRQSLGQGLEFLIYFQGNSAPDKSGLPSDRFSAERTGGSVSTLTIQRTQQEDSAVYLCASSSNSGGGFYEQYFGPGTRLTVT.

In nucleotides, the CDR3 is TGCAGCGTTCGACGGGGTCAAGAGACCCAGTACTTC. This codes for CSVRRGQETQYF. V gene TRBV29-1 combines with J gene TRBJ2-5; perhaps TRBD2 as D (5 bases). Germline V CDR1 and CDR2: SQVTM, ANQGSEA. V lost 5 bases to trimming and J lost 2 bases, with 9 bases between them. This CDR3 is built from 12 residues.

This sequence joins TRBV15 and TRBJ1-2, with TRBD1 identical over 8 bases. The CDR3 runs 14 residues. Germline-derived CDR1 and CDR2 are LNHNV and YYDKDF (reference sequence). The junction had 11 bases not matched to a gene; V was cut back by 5 bases and J by 9 bases. The CDR3 nucleotides are TGTGCCACCAGCCAGAGCCGGACAGGGCTGCGCTACACCTTC. Encoded protein: CATSQSRTGLRYTF.